This paragraph reports one T cell receptor (beta chain). Its antigen is undetermined. The data were obtained in a study of T cell responses to AZD1222 COVID-19 vaccine. Points from the study as a whole: Spike-specific TCR depth and breadth grew after two AZD1222 doses. Seropositive AZD1222 recipients at baseline numbered only 6 or 7. Females outnumbered males among donors, who were mostly white British; clonal diversity was possibly underestimated. Regions 160-218 and 743-854 held dominance among vaccine-associated CD4 TCRs, which spanned spike.

TCRdb's table, derived via immunoSEQ multiplex PCR, lists solely in-frame clones and lacks some. The data hold some 180,000 clones, with approximately 94% observed a single time. The germline V gene encodes CDR1 SQVTM and CDR2 ANQGSEA. V lost 7 bases, J lost 5 bases, and 16 bases lay in between. This CDR3 region has 13 residues. This sequence originates from an adult who received the AZD1222 COVID-19 vaccine. Material: peripheral blood, obtained 28 days after the second AZD1222 dose. This chain links TRBV29-1 with TRBJ2-3, with D possibly matching TRBD2 (7 bases). The CDR3 is CSAYREGKDTQYF. Written as DNA, the CDR3 is TGCAGCGCCTACAGGGAGGGGAAAGATACGCAGTATTTT.